A single sample is the source of the 7 T cell receptor beta chains below, sequenced in a study of shared clonotypes between healthy human individuals. TCRdb's copy holds only in-frame clones and misses some; the assay was immunoSEQ multiplex PCR. Of about 450,000 clones listed, around 80% are singletons. Sequenced: PBMCs. All receptors derive from a woman aged 40-49 years in good health. Some clones in this sample may be carry-over from other donors' samples.

V is TRBV7-9 and J is TRBJ2-1, with 8 bases matching TRBD2. Germline trimming cut 9 bases from V and 7 bases from J; bases unmatched to any gene: 11. The CDR3 is 14 amino acids. Germline V gene sequence: CDR1 SEHNR, CDR2 FQNEAQ (reference sequence). The CDR3 reads CASAGLVKVNEQFF. The DNA of the CDR3 is TGTGCCAGTGCGGGACTAGTAAAGGTGAATGAGCAGTTCTTC.

This clone has more than one count but fewer than ten. The chain combines TRBV13 with TRBJ1-1; D gene uncertain. CDR3 size: 13 residues. V lost 5 bases, J lost 5 bases, and 12 bases lay in between. CDR1 and CDR2 (germline): PRHDT, FYEKMQ (reference sequence). This CDR3 reads CASSPGGGTEAFF. The CDR3 bases are TGTGCCAGCAGCCCCGGTGGTGGGACTGAAGCTTTCTTT.

The chain employs TRBV4-3 and TRBJ2-7, with D perhaps TRBD1 or TRBD2 (5 bases each). Germline V CDR1 and CDR2: LGHNA, YSLEER. The CDR3 is 15 residues long. Trimming shortened V by 3 bases and J by 2 bases, and 14 bases separated the two germline ends. CDR3 region: CASSQERGDPYEQYF. CDR3 nucleotides: TGCGCCAGCAGCCAGGAGAGAGGGGACCCCTACGAGCAGTACTTC.

The CDR3 is CASSAILAARTAGELFF. The CDR3 DNA reads as TGTGCCAGCAGCGCGATACTAGCGGCCAGGACGGCCGGGGAGCTGTTTTTT. This sequence joins TRBV9 and TRBJ2-2; 8 bases match TRBD2. The CDR3 consists of 17 residues. From germline, CDR1 is SGDLS and CDR2 YYNGEE. V gave up 3 bases and J gave up 6 bases; unmatched junction bases: 13. The whole variable domain, remainder taken from reference TRBV9 and TRBJ2-2, is DSGVTQTPKHLITATGQRVTLRCSPRSGDLSVYWYQQSLDQGLQFLIQYYNGEERAKGNILERFSAQQFPDLHSELNLSSLELGDSALYFCASSAILAARTAGELFFGEGSRLTVL.

The chain carries TRBV7-9 and TRBJ1-2; D gene uncertain. CDR3 length: 14 amino acids. V was pared by 7 bases and J by 4 bases, with 16 bases between. Germline V gene lookup returns CDR1 SEHNR and CDR2 FQNEAQ (reference sequence). The CDR3 loop is CASTDPRRGYGYTF. CDR3 in DNA: TGTGCCAGCACCGACCCCCGGCGGGGCTATGGCTACACCTTC.

The chain combines TRBV4-2 with TRBJ2-3; 8 bases match TRBD2. The CDR3 runs to 18 residues. J was trimmed by 2 bases and V by 2 bases; bases with no gene match: 12. Germline CDR1 LGHNA, CDR2 YNFKEQ. CDR3 region: CASSQTAGAQPPTDTQYF. As DNA, the CDR3 is TGTGCCAGCAGCCAAACAGCGGGGGCCCAACCCCCCACAGATACGCAGTATTTT.

V is TRBV11-2 and J is TRBJ2-7; unclear D gene. Germline V lookup: CDR1 SGHAT, CDR2 FQNNGV. The CDR3 runs to 15 residues. Trimming took 6 bases from V and 3 from J, leaving 18 bases between them. The CDR3: CASRKPGSRDYEQYF. CDR3 DNA: TGTGCCAGCAGAAAACCGGGTTCAAGGGACTACGAGCAGTACTTC. Full variable domain (rest looked up from reference TRBV11-2 and TRBJ2-7): EAGVAQSPRYKIIEKRQSVAFWCNPISGHATLYWYQQILGQGPKLLIQFQNNGVVDDSQLPKDRFSAERLKGVDSTLKIQPAKLEDSAVYLCASRKPGSRDYEQYFGPGTRLTVT.